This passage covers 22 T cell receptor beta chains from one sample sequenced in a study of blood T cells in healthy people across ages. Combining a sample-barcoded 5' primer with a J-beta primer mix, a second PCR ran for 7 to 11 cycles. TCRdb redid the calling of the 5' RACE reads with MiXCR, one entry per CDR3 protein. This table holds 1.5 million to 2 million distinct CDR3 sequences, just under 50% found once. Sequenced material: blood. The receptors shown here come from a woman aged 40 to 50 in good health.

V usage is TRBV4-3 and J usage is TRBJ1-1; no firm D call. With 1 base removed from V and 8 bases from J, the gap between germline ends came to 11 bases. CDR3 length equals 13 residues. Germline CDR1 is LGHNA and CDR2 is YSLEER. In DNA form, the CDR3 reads TGCGCCAGCAGCCAAGGAGTGAATGAGGAAGCTTTCTTT. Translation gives CASSQGVNEEAFF.

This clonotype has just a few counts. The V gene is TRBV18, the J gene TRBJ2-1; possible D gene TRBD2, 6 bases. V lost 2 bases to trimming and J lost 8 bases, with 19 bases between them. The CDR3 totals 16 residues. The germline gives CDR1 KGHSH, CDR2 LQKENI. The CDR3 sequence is CASSPAGRPGTDEQFF. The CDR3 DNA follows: TGTGCCAGCTCACCAGCGGGAAGGCCAGGGACGGATGAGCAGTTCTTC.

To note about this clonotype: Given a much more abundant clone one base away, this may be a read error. The CDR3 spells CATRTGGNEQFF. CDR3 in DNA: TGTGCCACCAGGACAGGGGGCAATGAGCAGTTCTTC. The chain combines TRBV24-1 with TRBJ2-1, with 9 bases fitting TRBD1. With 7 bases clipped from V and 6 bases from J, the junction kept 0 bases outside the gene matches. This CDR3 contains 12 residues. CDR1 is KGHDR, CDR2 SFDVKD, per germline.

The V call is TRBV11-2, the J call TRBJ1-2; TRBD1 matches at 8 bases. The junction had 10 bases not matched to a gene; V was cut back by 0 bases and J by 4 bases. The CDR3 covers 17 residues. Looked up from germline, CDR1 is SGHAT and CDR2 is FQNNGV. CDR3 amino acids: CASSLDRAGGIGYGYTF. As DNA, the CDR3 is TGTGCCAGCAGCTTAGATCGGGCAGGGGGCATTGGCTATGGCTACACCTTC.

CDR3 sequence: CASSAQGVGEQFF. In DNA, the CDR3 is TGTGCCAGCAGCGCACAGGGGGTAGGGGAGCAGTTCTTC. V is TRBV2 and J is TRBJ2-1; 8 bases are shared with TRBD1. Trimming removed 6 bases from V and 10 bases from J; junction bases left unmatched: 8. The CDR3 runs to 13 residues. Germline V CDR1 and CDR2: SNHLY, FYNNEI.

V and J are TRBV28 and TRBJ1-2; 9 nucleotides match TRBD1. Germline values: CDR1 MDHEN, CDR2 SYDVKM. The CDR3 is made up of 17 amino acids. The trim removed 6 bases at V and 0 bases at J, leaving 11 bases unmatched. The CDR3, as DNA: TGTGCCAGCAGCTCTCCGGGACAGGGAGGAGCTAACTATGGCTACACCTTC. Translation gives CASSSPGQGGANYGYTF.

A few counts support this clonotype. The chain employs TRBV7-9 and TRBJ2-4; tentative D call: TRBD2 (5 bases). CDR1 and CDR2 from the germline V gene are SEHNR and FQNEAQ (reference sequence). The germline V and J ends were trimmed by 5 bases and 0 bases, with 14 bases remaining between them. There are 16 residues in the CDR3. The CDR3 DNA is TGTGCCAGCAGCGGTTTTCCGGGGAAAGCCAAAAACATTCAGTACTTC. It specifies CASSGFPGKAKNIQYF.

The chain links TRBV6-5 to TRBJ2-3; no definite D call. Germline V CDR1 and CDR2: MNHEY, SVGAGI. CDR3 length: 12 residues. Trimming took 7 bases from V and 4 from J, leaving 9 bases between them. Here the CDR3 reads CASIGRADTQYF. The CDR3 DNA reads TGTGCCAGCATTGGAAGGGCAGATACGCAGTATTTT.

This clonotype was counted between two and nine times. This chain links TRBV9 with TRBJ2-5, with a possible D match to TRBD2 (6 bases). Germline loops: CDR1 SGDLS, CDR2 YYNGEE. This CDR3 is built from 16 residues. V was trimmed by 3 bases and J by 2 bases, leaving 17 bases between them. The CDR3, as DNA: TGTGCCAGCAGCGCCCAATACGGGAGCTCTCAAGAGACCCAGTACTTC. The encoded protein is CASSAQYGSSQETQYF. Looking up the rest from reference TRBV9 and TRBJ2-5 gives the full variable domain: DSGVTQTPKHLITATGQRVTLRCSPRSGDLSVYWYQQSLDQGLQFLIQYYNGEERAKGNILERFSAQQFPDLHSELNLSSLELGDSALYFCASSAQYGSSQETQYFGPGTRLLVL.

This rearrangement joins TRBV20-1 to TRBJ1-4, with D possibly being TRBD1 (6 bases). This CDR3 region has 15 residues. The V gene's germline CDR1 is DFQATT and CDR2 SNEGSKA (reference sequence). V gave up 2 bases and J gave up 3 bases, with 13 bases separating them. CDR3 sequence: CSARSRGRANEKLFF. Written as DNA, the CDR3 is TGCAGTGCTAGAAGCAGGGGCCGCGCTAATGAAAAACTGTTTTTT.

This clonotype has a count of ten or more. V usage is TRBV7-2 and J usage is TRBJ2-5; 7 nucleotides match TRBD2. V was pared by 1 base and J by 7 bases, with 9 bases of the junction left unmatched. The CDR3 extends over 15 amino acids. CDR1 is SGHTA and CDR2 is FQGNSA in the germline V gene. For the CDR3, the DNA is TGTGCCAGCAGCTTAGGGACTAGGCTTAGGGGGACCCAGTACTTC. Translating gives CASSLGTRLRGTQYF. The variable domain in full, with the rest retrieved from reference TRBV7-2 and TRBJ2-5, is GAGVSQSPSNKVTEKGKDVELRCDPISGHTALYWYRQSLGQGLEFLIYFQGNSAPDKSGLPSDRFSAERTGGSVSTLTIQRTQQEDSAVYLCASSLGTRLRGTQYFGPGTRLLVL.

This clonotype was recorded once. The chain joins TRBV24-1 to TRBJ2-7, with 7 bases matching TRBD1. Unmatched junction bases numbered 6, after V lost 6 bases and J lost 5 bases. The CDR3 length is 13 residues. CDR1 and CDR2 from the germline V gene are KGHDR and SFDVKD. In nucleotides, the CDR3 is TGTGCCACCAGTCCCCGGGACAGTCACGAGCAGTACTTC. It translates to CATSPRDSHEQYF.

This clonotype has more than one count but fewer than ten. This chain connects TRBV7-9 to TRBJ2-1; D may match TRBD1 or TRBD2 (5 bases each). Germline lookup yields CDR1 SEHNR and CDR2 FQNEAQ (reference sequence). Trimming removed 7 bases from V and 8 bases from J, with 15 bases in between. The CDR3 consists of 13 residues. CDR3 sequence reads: CASKSRQGDEQFF. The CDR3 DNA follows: TGTGCCAGCAAATCCCGTCAGGGAGATGAGCAGTTCTTC.

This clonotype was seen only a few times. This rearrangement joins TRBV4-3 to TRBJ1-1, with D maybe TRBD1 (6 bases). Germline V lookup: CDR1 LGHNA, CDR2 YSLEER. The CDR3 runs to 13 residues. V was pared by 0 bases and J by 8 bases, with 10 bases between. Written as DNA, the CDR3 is TGCGCCAGCAGCCAAGATCTGCAGGGGGAAGCTTTCTTT. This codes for CASSQDLQGEAFF.

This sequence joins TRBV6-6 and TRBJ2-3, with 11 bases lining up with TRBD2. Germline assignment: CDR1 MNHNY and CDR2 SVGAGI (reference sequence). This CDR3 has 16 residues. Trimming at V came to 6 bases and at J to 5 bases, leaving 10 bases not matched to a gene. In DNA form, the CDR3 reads TGTGCCAGCAGCAGTATAGCGGGGGGGCCGATAGATACGCAGTATTTT. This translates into CASSSIAGGPIDTQYF.

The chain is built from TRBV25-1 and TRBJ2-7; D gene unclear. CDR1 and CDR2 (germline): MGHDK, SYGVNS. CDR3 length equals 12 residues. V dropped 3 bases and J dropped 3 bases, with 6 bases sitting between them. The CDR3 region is CASSDLNYEQYF. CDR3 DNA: TGTGCCAGCAGTGATCTCAACTACGAGCAGTACTTC.

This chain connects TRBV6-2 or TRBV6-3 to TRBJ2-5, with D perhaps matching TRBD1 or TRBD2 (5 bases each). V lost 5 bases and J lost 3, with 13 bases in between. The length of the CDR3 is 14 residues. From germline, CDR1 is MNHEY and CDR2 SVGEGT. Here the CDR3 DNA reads TGTGCCAGCAGTGACGGGACGGCTAAAGAGACCCAGTACTTC. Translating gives CASSDGTAKETQYF.

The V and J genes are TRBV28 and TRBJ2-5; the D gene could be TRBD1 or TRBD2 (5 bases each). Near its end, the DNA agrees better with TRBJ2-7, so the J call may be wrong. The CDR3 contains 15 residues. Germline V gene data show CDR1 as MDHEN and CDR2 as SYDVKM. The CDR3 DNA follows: TGTGCCAGCAGTATCCGGGACGGGCCCATCTACGAGCAGTACTTC. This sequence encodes CASSIRDGPIYEQYF.

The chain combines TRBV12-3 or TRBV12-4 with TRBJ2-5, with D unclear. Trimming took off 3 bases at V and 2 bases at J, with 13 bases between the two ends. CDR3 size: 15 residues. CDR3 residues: CASSFIGDGQETQYF. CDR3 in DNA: TGTGCCAGCAGTTTCATCGGCGACGGACAAGAGACCCAGTACTTC.

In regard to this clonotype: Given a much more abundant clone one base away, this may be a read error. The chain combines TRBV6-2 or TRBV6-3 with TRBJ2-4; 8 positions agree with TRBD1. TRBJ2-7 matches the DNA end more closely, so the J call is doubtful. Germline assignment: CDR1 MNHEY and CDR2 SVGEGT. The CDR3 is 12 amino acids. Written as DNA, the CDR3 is TGTGCCAGCAGGACGACAGGGGACGAGCAGTACTTC. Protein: CASRTTGDEQYF.

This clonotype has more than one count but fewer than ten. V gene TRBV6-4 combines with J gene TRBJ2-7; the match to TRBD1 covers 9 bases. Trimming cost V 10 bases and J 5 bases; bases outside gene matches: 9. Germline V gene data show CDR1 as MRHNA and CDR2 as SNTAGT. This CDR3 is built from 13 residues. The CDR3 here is CANIRDRVHEQYF. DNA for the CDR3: TGTGCCAATATCCGGGACAGGGTCCACGAGCAGTACTTC.

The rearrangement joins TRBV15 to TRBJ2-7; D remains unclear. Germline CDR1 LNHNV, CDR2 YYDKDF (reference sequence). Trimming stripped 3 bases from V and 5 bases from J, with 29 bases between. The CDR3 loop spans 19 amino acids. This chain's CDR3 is CATSSSQNSRVLYDDEQYF. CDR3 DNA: TGTGCCACCAGCAGCTCCCAGAATTCAAGAGTCCTTTATGACGACGAGCAGTACTTC.